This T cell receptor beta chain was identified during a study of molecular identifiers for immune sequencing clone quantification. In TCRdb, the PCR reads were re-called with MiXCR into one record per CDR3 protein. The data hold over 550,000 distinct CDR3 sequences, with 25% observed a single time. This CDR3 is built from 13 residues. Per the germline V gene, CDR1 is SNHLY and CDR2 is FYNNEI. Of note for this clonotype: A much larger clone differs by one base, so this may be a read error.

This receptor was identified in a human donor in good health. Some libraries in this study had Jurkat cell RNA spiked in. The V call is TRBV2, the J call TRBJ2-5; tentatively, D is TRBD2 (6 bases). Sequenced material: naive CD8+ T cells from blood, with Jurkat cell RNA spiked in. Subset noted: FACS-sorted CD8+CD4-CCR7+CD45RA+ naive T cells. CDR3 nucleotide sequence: TGTGCCTGCAGGACTAACGCCCAAGAGACCCAGTACTTC. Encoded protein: CACRTNAQETQYF.